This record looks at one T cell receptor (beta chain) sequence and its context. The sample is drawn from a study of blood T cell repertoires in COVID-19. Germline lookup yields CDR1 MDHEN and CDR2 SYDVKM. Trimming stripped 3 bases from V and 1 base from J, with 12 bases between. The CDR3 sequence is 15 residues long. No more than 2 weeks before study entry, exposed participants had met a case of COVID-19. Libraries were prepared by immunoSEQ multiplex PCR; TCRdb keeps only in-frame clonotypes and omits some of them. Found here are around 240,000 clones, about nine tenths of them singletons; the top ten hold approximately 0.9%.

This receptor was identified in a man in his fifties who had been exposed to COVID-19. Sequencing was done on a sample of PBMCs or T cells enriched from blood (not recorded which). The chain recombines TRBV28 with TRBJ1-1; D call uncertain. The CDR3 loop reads CASSLTDYWNTEAFF. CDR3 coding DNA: TGTGCCAGCAGTTTGACGGACTACTGGAACACTGAAGCTTTCTTT.